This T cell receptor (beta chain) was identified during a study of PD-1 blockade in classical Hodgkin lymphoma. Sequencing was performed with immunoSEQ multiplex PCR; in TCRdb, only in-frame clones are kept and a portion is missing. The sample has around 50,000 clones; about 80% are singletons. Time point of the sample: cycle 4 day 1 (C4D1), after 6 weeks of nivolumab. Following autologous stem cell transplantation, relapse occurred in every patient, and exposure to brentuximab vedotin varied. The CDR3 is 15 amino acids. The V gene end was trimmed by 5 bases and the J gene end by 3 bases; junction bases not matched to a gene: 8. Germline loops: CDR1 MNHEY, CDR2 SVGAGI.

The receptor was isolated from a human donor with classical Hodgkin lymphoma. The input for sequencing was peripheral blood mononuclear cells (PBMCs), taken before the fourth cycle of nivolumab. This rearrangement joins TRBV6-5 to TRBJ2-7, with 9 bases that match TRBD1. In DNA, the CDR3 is TGTGCCAGCAGTGCTACCCCGGGACAGGGCTACGAGCAGTACTTC. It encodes CASSATPGQGYEQYF.